A single sample is the source of the 28 T cell receptor beta chains below, sequenced in a study of T cell responses to AZD1222 COVID-19 vaccine. Clones were sequenced by immunoSEQ multiplex PCR, and TCRdb holds only the in-frame ones, with some missing. The data contain 85,000 to 120,000 clones, roughly 90% of them singletons. The specimen was peripheral blood, collected on day 0 of AZD1222 vaccination. The receptors were sampled from an adult in good health.

The chain is built from TRBV5-6 and TRBJ2-2; D call uncertain. The CDR3 runs to 19 residues. Per the germline V gene, CDR1 is SGHDT and CDR2 is YYEEEE. The V end was cut by 2 bases, the J end by 3 bases, with 23 bases between. Written as DNA, the CDR3 is TGTGCCAGCAGCTTATCAACCGGCGCAATAGGATGGGACACCGGGGAGCTGTTTTTT. Encoded protein: CASSLSTGAIGWDTGELFF.

V gene TRBV18 combines with J gene TRBJ1-3; perhaps TRBD1 as D (5 bases). V lost 1 base, J lost 0 bases, and 10 bases lay in between. This CDR3 has 16 residues. Germline V gives CDR1 KGHSH, CDR2 LQKENI. For the CDR3, the DNA is TGTGCCAGCTCACCACAGGGGCCAAGCTCTGGAAACACCATATATTTT. Translated, it gives CASSPQGPSSGNTIYF.

The V and J genes are TRBV29-1 and TRBJ1-1; D unresolved. Looked up from germline, CDR1 is SQVTM and CDR2 is ANQGSEA. V was trimmed by 4 bases and J by 0 bases, leaving 15 bases between them. CDR3 length equals 15 residues. Here the CDR3 DNA reads TGCAGCGTTGGAGGTGGGATCAGGTTGAACACTGAAGCTTTCTTT. Protein sequence: CSVGGGIRLNTEAFF.

This chain joins TRBV9 and TRBJ2-1; D uncertain. In germline, CDR1 is SGDLS, CDR2 YYNGEE. This CDR3 comprises 14 residues. Trimming removed 2 bases from V and 0 bases from J, with 6 bases in between. The CDR3 is CASSVSSSYNEQFF. DNA of the CDR3: TGTGCCAGCAGCGTTTCTAGCTCCTACAATGAGCAGTTCTTC.

The V gene is TRBV5-1, the J gene TRBJ1-5; possibly TRBD1 for D (5 bases). V was clipped by 0 bases and J by 3 bases, with 10 bases between them. CDR3 length equals 15 residues. Germline CDR1 SGHRS, CDR2 YFSETQ. The CDR3 DNA is TGCGCCAGCAGCTTGGACGGACAAATCAATCAGCCCCAGCATTTT. This sequence encodes CASSLDGQINQPQHF.

This clone was detected only a few times. This chain links TRBV5-5 with TRBJ1-5; no reliable D call. Germline-derived CDR1 and CDR2 are SGHKS and YYEKEE (reference sequence). The CDR3 runs 15 residues. V was trimmed by 0 bases and J by 4 bases, leaving 11 bases between them. CDR3 sequence: CASSLVGGRNQPQHF. CDR3 sequence (DNA): TGTGCCAGCAGCTTGGTGGGCGGTCGTAATCAGCCCCAGCATTTT.

The CDR3 bases are TGTGCCAGCAGTCTCGACAGGCGCCCGCAGCATTTT. Amino acids: CASSLDRRPQHF. J is TRBJ1-5 and V is TRBV12-3 or TRBV12-4, with D tentatively TRBD1 (6 bases). Trimming cost V 5 bases and J 13 bases, with 15 bases left between them. The CDR3 is 12 residues long.

The chain joins TRBV5-8 to TRBJ2-2; TRBD1 matches at 11 bases. The V gene end was trimmed by 4 bases and the J gene end by 6 bases; junction bases not matched to a gene: 5. This CDR3 is 15 amino acids long. CDR1 is SGHTS, CDR2 YDEGEE, per germline. The CDR3 DNA reads as TGTGCCAGCAGCCGGACAGGGGGCGAGGCCGGGGAGCTGTTTTTT. This encodes CASSRTGGEAGELFF.

The chain combines TRBV11-1 with TRBJ2-2; D is undetermined. The CDR3 extends over 14 amino acids. V lost 5 bases, J lost 4 bases, and 11 bases lay in between. CDR1 is SGHAT and CDR2 is FQDESV in the germline V gene (reference sequence). CDR3 loop: CASSPRSGTGELFF. The CDR3 bases are TGTGCCAGCAGCCCTCGGTCTGGCACCGGGGAGCTGTTTTTT.

This chain connects TRBV7-9 to TRBJ2-1, with D possibly TRBD1 on 6 matching bases. The CDR3 has 17 residues. The germline V and J ends were trimmed by 8 bases and 0 bases, with 20 bases remaining between them. Germline-derived CDR1 and CDR2 are SEHNR and FQNEAQ (reference sequence). In DNA, the CDR3 is TGTGCCAGCGGCAGCCGGCTAGGGACAAGCTCCTACAATGAGCAGTTCTTC. Translating it yields CASGSRLGTSSYNEQFF.

This rearrangement joins TRBV30 to TRBJ1-1; 8 bases agree with TRBD1. J gave up 0 bases and V 2 bases, and 2 bases lay outside the gene matches. Germline V lookup: CDR1 GTSNPN, CDR2 SVGIG (reference sequence). The CDR3 covers 14 residues. The CDR3 DNA is TGTGCCTGGAGTCGACAGGGGATGAACACTGAAGCTTTCTTT. This gives the protein CAWSRQGMNTEAFF.

The chain joins TRBV5-1 to TRBJ1-1; D is uncertain. V shed 0 bases and J shed 0 bases, with 9 bases lying between them. Germline V gives CDR1 SGHRS, CDR2 YFSETQ. This CDR3 region has 15 residues. For the CDR3, the DNA is TGCGCCAGCAGCTTGGAGCCTGGAGTGAACACTGAAGCTTTCTTT. Residues: CASSLEPGVNTEAFF.

The rearrangement uses TRBV19 and TRBJ1-1; D gene ambiguous. V dropped 6 bases and J dropped 7 bases, with 15 bases sitting between them. The CDR3 runs to 13 residues. Looked up from germline, CDR1 is LNHDA and CDR2 is SQIVND (reference sequence). The CDR3 here is CASSPNRNLEAFF. The CDR3 region has the DNA TGTGCCAGTAGCCCGAACCGTAATCTTGAAGCTTTCTTT.

V gene TRBV18 combines with J gene TRBJ2-1; 14 bases map to TRBD2. Germline values: CDR1 KGHSH, CDR2 LQKENI. Losses at the gene ends were 1 base for V and 10 bases for J; bases not matched to a gene: 6. CDR3 length equals 16 residues. The CDR3 DNA reads TGTGCCAGCTCACCACAGACTAGCGGGAGGGCGAAGGAGCAGTTCTTC. This gives the protein CASSPQTSGRAKEQFF. The complete variable domain, with remaining parts taken from reference TRBV18 and TRBJ2-1, reads NAGVMQNPRHLVRRRGQEARLRCSPMKGHSHVYWYRQLPEEGLKFMVYLQKENIIDESGMPKERFSAEFPKEGPSILRIQQVVRGDSAAYFCASSPQTSGRAKEQFFGPGTRLTVL.

V and J are TRBV12-3 or TRBV12-4 and TRBJ1-5; D is ambiguous. V was shortened by 6 bases and J by 10 bases, with 10 bases between the two germline ends. This CDR3 is 11 amino acids long. The CDR3 DNA follows: TGTGCCAGCAGGGCGGCGGGCCCCCAGCATTTT. Amino acid sequence: CASRAAGPQHF.

This clone was recorded only once. The rearrangement joins TRBV14 to TRBJ1-1, with a tentative D call TRBD1 (5 bases). The CDR3 covers 15 residues. Per the germline V gene, CDR1 is SGHDN and CDR2 is FVKESK. V was clipped by 4 bases and J by 4 bases, with 16 bases between them. This CDR3 is CASSPSAWGGTEAFF. CDR3 DNA: TGTGCCAGCAGCCCCTCGGCCTGGGGGGGCACTGAAGCTTTCTTT. The full variable domain, completed using reference TRBV14 and TRBJ1-1, is EAGVTQFPSHSVIEKGQTVTLRCDPISGHDNLYWYRRVMGKEIKFLLHFVKESKQDESGMPNNRFLAERTGGTYSTLKVQPAELEDSGVYFCASSPSAWGGTEAFFGQGTRLTVV.

The chain carries TRBV5-1 and TRBJ1-1; D gene ambiguous. Trimming cost V 5 bases and J 5 bases, with 13 bases left between them. The germline V gene has CDR1 SGHRS and CDR2 YFSETQ. The CDR3 contains 13 residues. CDR3 DNA: TGCGCCAGCAGGGCCTTAGGGAGGACTGAAGCTTTCTTT. It encodes CASRALGRTEAFF.

This clone was seen only once. Sequence at one end of the junction differs from germline and may be a read error. The rearrangement links TRBV13 to TRBJ1-1, with 8 bases fitting TRBD1. In germline, CDR1 is PRHDT, CDR2 FYEKMQ (reference sequence). The CDR3 consists of 14 residues. Here the CDR3 reads CASSVGQGNTEAFF. Written as DNA, the CDR3 is TGTGCCAGCAGCGTAGGACAGGGGAACACTGAAGCTTTCTTT.

This clone has only one observation. J is TRBJ2-1 and V is TRBV5-4; D remains unclear. Germline CDR1 reads SGHNT; CDR2 reads YYREEE (reference sequence). This CDR3 region has 11 residues. Trimming stripped 0 bases from V and 9 bases from J, with 4 bases between. The CDR3 loop is CASSLATEQFF. DNA for the CDR3: TGTGCCAGCAGCTTGGCAACTGAGCAGTTCTTC.

The genes are TRBV7-8 and TRBJ2-7; D ambiguous. Trimming left V 2 bases short and J 2 bases short, with 19 bases between. The CDR3 loop spans 17 amino acids. The germline CDR1 and CDR2 sequences are SGHVS and FQNEAQ. CDR3 sequence: CASSLTLYSTAAYEQYF. Here the CDR3 DNA reads TGTGCCAGCAGCTTAACCCTCTACTCGACTGCCGCCTACGAGCAGTACTTC.

The CDR3 DNA reads TGCGCCAGCAGCCCGGGACTCCCCCCCTACGAGCAGTACTTC. It encodes CASSPGLPPYEQYF. The rearrangement uses TRBV5-1 and TRBJ2-7; TRBD2 is a possible D gene (6 bases). Germline V gene data show CDR1 as SGHRS and CDR2 as YFSETQ. V lost 4 bases to trimming and J lost 2 bases, with 13 bases between them. The CDR3 loop spans 14 amino acids. Drawing the rest from reference TRBV5-1 and TRBJ2-7, the complete variable domain is KAGVTQTPRYLIKTRGQQVTLSCSPISGHRSVSWYQQTPGQGLQFLFEYFSETQRNKGNFPGRFSGRQFSNSRSEMNVSTLELGDSALYLCASSPGLPPYEQYFGPGTRLTVT.

The chain uses TRBV7-8 and TRBJ2-7; D gene uncertain. Germline V gene sequence: CDR1 SGHVS, CDR2 FQNEAQ. This CDR3 has 14 residues. V lost 3 bases and J 4 bases, leaving 13 bases between the germline ends. The DNA of the CDR3 is TGTGCCAGCAGCTTTCTCGGCGGAGAGTACGAGCAGTACTTC. This encodes CASSFLGGEYEQYF. The variable domain in full, completed from reference TRBV7-8 and TRBJ2-7, reads GAGVSQSPRYKVAKRGQDVALRCDPISGHVSLFWYQQALGQGPEFLTYFQNEAQLDKSGLPSDRFFAERPEGSVSTLKIQRTQQEDSAVYLCASSFLGGEYEQYFGPGTRLTVT.

The chain recombines TRBV28 with TRBJ1-1; tentatively, D is TRBD1 (6 bases). Germline CDR1 and CDR2: MDHEN and SYDVKM. The CDR3 length is 15 residues. V was cut by 6 bases and J by 1 base, with 15 bases left in between. The DNA for the CDR3 is TGTGCCAGCAGACCTACAGGGACGGGGAACACTGAAGCTTTCTTT. It yields the protein CASRPTGTGNTEAFF. Together with reference TRBV28 and TRBJ1-1, the CDR3 gives the full variable domain: DVKVTQSSRYLVKRTGEKVFLECVQDMDHENMFWYRQDPGLGLRLIYFSYDVKMKEKGDIPEGYSVSREKKERFSLILESASTNQTSMYLCASRPTGTGNTEAFFGQGTRLTVV.

The table lists this clone with a count of one. V gene TRBV19 combines with J gene TRBJ2-6; D unresolved. The CDR3 extends over 16 amino acids. V lost 4 bases and J lost 4, with 14 bases in between. CDR1 is LNHDA and CDR2 is SQIVND in the germline V gene (reference sequence). The CDR3 loop is CASSREDLIGANVLTF. The CDR3 region has the DNA TGTGCCAGTAGTAGGGAAGACTTGATCGGGGCCAACGTCCTGACTTTC.

The chain employs TRBV2 and TRBJ2-1; no firm D call. CDR3 length: 13 residues. V gave up 0 bases and J gave up 8 bases, with 8 bases separating them. Per the germline V gene, CDR1 is SNHLY and CDR2 is FYNNEI. CDR3 in DNA: TGTGCCAGCAGTGAAGCACTGGTCGATGAGCAGTTCTTC. Its translation is CASSEALVDEQFF.

V is TRBV7-4 and J is TRBJ2-1, with TRBD2 matching 13 bases. The CDR3 has 19 amino acids. The ends lost 1 base at V and 4 bases at J; junction bases unmatched: 10. Per germline, CDR1 SGHVT and CDR2 SQSDAQ. CDR3 DNA sequence: TGTGCCAGCAGCTTAGGAGGACTAGCGGGAGTTCCTGTATACAATGAGCAGTTCTTC. It is translated as CASSLGGLAGVPVYNEQFF.

The rearrangement links TRBV29-1 to TRBJ2-7; 11 bases are a match to TRBD1. J gave up 6 bases and V 5 bases, and 6 bases lay outside the gene matches. This CDR3 is built from 13 residues. The germline V gene has CDR1 SQVTM and CDR2 ANQGSEA. The CDR3, as DNA: TGCAGCGTTCCGGGACAGGGGGTCGGCGAGCAGTACTTC. Protein: CSVPGQGVGEQYF.

The rearrangement joins TRBV5-4 to TRBJ2-7; the D gene is possibly TRBD2 (5 bases). The germline CDR1 and CDR2 sequences are SGHNT and YYREEE (reference sequence). The CDR3 has 14 amino acids. V was pared by 4 bases and J by 2 bases, with 13 bases between. The CDR3 reads CASSPGGATYEQYF. CDR3 coding DNA: TGTGCCAGCAGCCCTGGAGGCGCTACCTACGAGCAGTACTTC. The complete variable domain, with remaining parts taken from reference TRBV5-4 and TRBJ2-7, reads ETGVTQSPTHLIKTRGQQVTLRCSSQSGHNTVSWYQQALGQGPQFIFQYYREEENGRGNFPPRFSGLQFPNYSSELNVNALELDDSALYLCASSPGGATYEQYFGPGTRLTVT.